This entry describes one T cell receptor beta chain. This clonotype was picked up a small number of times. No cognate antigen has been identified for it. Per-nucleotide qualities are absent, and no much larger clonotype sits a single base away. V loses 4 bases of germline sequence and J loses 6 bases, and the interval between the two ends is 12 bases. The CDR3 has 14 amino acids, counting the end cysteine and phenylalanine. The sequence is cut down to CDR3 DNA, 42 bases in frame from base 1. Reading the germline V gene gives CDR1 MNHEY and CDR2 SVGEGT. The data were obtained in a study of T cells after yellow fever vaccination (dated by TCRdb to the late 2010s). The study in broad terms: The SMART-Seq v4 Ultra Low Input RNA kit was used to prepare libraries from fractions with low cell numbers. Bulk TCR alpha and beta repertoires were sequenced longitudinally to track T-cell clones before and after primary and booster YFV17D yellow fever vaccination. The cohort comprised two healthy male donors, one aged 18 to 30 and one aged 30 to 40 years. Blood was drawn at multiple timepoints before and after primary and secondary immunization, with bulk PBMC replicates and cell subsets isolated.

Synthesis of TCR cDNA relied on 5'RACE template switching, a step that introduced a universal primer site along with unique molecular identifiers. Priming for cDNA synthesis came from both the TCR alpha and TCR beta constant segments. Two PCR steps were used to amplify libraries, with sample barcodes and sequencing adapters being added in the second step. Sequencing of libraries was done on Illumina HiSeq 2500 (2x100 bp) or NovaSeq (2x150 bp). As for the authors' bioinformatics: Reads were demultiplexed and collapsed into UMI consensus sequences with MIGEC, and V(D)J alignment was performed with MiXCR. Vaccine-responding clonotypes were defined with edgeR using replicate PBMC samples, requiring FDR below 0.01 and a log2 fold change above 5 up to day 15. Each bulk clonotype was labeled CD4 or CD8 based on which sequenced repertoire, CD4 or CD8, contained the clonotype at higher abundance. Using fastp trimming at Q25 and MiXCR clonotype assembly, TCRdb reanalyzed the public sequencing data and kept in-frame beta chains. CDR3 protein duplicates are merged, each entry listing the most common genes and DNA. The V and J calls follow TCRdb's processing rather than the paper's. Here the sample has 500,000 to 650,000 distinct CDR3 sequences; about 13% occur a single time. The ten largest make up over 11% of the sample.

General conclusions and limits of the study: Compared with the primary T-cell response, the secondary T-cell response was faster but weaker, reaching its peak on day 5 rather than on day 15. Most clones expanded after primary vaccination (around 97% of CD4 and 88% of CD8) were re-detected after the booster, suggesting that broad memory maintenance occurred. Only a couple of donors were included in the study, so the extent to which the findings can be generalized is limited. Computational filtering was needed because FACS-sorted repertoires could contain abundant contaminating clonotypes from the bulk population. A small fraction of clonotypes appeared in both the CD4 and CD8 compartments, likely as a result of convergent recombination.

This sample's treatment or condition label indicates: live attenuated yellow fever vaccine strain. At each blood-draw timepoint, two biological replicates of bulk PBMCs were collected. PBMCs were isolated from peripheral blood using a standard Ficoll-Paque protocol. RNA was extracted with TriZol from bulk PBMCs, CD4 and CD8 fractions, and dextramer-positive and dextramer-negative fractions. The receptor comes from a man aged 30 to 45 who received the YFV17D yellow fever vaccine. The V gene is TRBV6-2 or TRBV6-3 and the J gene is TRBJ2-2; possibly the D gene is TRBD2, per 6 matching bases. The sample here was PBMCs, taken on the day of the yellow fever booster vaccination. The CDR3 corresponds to CASSWDFASGELFF. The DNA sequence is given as TGTGCCAGCAGTTGGGACTTCGCGTCCGGGGAGCTGTTTTTT.